One sample yielded the 4 T cell receptor beta chains listed below, sequenced in a study of graft-versus-host responses after intestinal transplantation. Clones were sequenced by immunoSEQ multiplex PCR, and TCRdb holds only the in-frame ones, with some missing. Of 50,000 to 55,000 clones listed, around 92% are singletons. These receptors have no identified antigens. Sequenced here: unstimulated CD4+ T cells sorted from spleen or lymph node cells, sampled before transplant. These receptors were collected from a human donor who was the organ donor for an intestinal transplant.

The chain uses TRBV18 and TRBJ2-7; no clear D. In germline, CDR1 is KGHSH, CDR2 LQKENI. The CDR3 sequence is 15 residues long. V was shortened by 0 bases and J by 2 bases, with 11 bases between the two germline ends. The CDR3 sequence: CASSPPRQPPYEQYF. CDR3 DNA sequence: TGTGCCAGCTCACCACCGAGGCAACCCCCCTACGAGCAGTACTTC.

Comment on this clone: A read error may account for a junction end that differs from germline. The DNA of the CDR3 is TGTGCCGGCAGTTACCAGTCAGGGGGGAACACTGAAGCTTTCTTT. It is translated as CAGSYQSGGNTEAFF. The genes are TRBV6-6 and TRBJ1-1; 7 bases map to TRBD1. The CDR3 is made up of 15 amino acids. Per germline, CDR1 MNHNY and CDR2 SVGAGI (reference sequence).

V usage is TRBV6-1 and J usage is TRBJ2-7, with 7 bases identical to TRBD1. Per the germline V gene, CDR1 is MNHNS and CDR2 is SASEGT. The CDR3 totals 16 residues. Trimming removed 3 bases from V and 0 bases from J; junction bases left unmatched: 8. CDR3 region: CASSEYPTGYSYEQYF. The CDR3 DNA reads TGTGCCAGCAGTGAGTACCCGACAGGGTACTCCTACGAGCAGTACTTC.

This chain joins TRBV4-2 and TRBJ1-2, with a weak D call TRBD1 (6 bases). The V gene lost 1 base and the J gene lost 7 bases, with 7 bases spanning the gap. The CDR3 consists of 12 residues. Looked up from germline, CDR1 is LGHNA and CDR2 is YNFKEQ. CDR3 region: CASSQVGGGYTF. CDR3 nucleotides: TGTGCCAGCAGCCAAGTAGGGGGTGGCTACACCTTC.